This TCR beta chain emerged from a study of blood T cell repertoires in COVID-19. Study information: Italy, Spain and the United States were the sources of the convalescent and acute COVID-19 samples. Nucleic acid was either cDNA or gDNA, and it came from T cells, B-cell-depleted T cells, or PBMCs.

In the authors' workflow: Amplification of reference gene primers provided the estimated nucleated cell counts. The table came from immunoSEQ multiplex PCR; TCRdb's copy has only in-frame clones and leaves some out. The V and J calls and clone size come from that table; D and trimming were worked out from the DNA. The sample carries some 80,000 clones, around 80% recorded once. CDR1 and CDR2 from the germline V gene are MNHEY and SVGAGI. The CDR3 is made up of 13 amino acids. With 5 bases clipped from V and 4 bases from J, the junction kept 5 bases outside the gene matches. Sequencing was performed on peripheral blood. The TCR sequence derives from a woman over 75 with active or convalescent COVID-19. The V gene is TRBV6-5, the J gene TRBJ2-7; TRBD2 matches 7 bases. CDR3 residues: CASSPAGRYEQYF. As DNA, the CDR3 is TGTGCCAGCAGTCCAGCGGGGAGGTACGAGCAGTACTTC.